The 31 T cell receptor beta chains given below trace back to one sample, sequenced in a study of PD-1 blockade in classical Hodgkin lymphoma. Relapses following autologous stem cell transplantation were seen in all patients, with brentuximab vedotin exposure varying. The data were produced by immunoSEQ multiplex PCR, yet TCRdb's version contains in-frame clones alone and is incomplete. The sample includes almost 100,000 clones, 80% to 95% of them seen just once. The sample was peripheral blood mononuclear cells (PBMCs), taken at baseline. These receptors came from a human donor with classical Hodgkin lymphoma.

This clone showed up just once. This chain connects TRBV27 to TRBJ2-4; 8 nucleotides agree with TRBD1. This CDR3 spans 14 amino acids. V lost 3 bases and J lost 4; bases outside the gene matches: 2. Germline V lookup: CDR1 MNHEY, CDR2 SMNVEV (reference sequence). The CDR3 sequence: CASSFGTGKNIQYF. The CDR3 DNA reads as TGTGCCAGCAGTTTTGGGACAGGAAAAAACATTCAGTACTTC.

This rearrangement joins TRBV10-1 to TRBJ1-4; 9 nucleotides agree with TRBD1. Trimming cost V 0 bases and J 8 bases; bases outside gene matches: 4. Germline values: CDR1 WNHNN, CDR2 SYGVQD (reference sequence). This CDR3 region has 15 residues. In DNA, the CDR3 is TGCGCCAGCAGTGAGTCCGGGACAGGGAACGAAAAACTGTTTTTT. This encodes CASSESGTGNEKLFF.

The chain links TRBV10-3 to TRBJ2-5; D not certain. The length of the CDR3 is 13 residues. The V gene's germline CDR1 is ENHRY and CDR2 SYGVKD. V was cut by 2 bases and J by 7 bases, with 11 bases left in between. The CDR3 loop is CAISEVAEGTQYF. As DNA, the CDR3 is TGTGCCATCAGTGAGGTCGCCGAAGGGACCCAGTACTTC.

The CDR3 is CASRDAGTGPNEQYF. In DNA form, the CDR3 reads TGTGCCAGCAGAGACGCCGGGACAGGGCCCAACGAGCAGTACTTC. The chain uses TRBV2 and TRBJ2-7; 9 nucleotides agree with TRBD1. Per germline, CDR1 SNHLY and CDR2 FYNNEI. With V trimmed by 6 bases and J by 5 bases, 11 bases remained unmatched. CDR3 length: 15 residues.

The chain is built from TRBV9 and TRBJ2-7, with TRBD2 matching over 10 bases. The CDR3 length is 16 residues. The germline V gene has CDR1 SGDLS and CDR2 YYNGEE. J lost 7 bases, V lost 6 bases, and 16 bases had no gene match. The CDR3 spells CASTTGASGGLWEQYF. The CDR3 nucleotides read TGTGCCAGCACCACTGGGGCTAGCGGGGGCCTCTGGGAGCAGTACTTC.

The J gene is TRBJ2-3, the V gene TRBV4-2; perhaps D is TRBD1 or TRBD2 (5 bases each). Germline CDR1 reads LGHNA; CDR2 reads YNFKEQ. Deletions cut 2 bases from V and 4 bases from J, with 10 bases between. The CDR3 has 14 residues. Here the CDR3 reads CASSQSQGADTQYF. The CDR3 nucleotides read TGTGCCAGCAGCCAAAGTCAGGGAGCAGATACGCAGTATTTT.

The rearrangement joins TRBV28 to TRBJ1-4, with D perhaps matching TRBD1 (6 bases). V was clipped by 6 bases and J by 3 bases, with 14 bases between them. This CDR3 is built from 15 residues. Germline V gene sequence: CDR1 MDHEN, CDR2 SYDVKM. The CDR3 reads CASSTPTGSNEKLFF. CDR3 DNA: TGTGCCAGCAGCACCCCCACAGGGTCTAATGAAAAACTGTTTTTT.

For the CDR3, the DNA is TGTGCCAGCAGGGGGGATGTATCGACTAACTATGGCTACACCTTC. This sequence encodes CASRGDVSTNYGYTF. This chain uses TRBV9 with TRBJ1-2; maybe TRBD1 (5 bases). V was shortened by 5 bases and J by 0 bases, with 14 bases between the two germline ends. This CDR3 spans 15 amino acids. Germline V gene lookup returns CDR1 SGDLS and CDR2 YYNGEE.

This clone was seen a single time. This rearrangement joins TRBV6-6 to TRBJ1-1; maybe TRBD1 (6 bases). The CDR3 sequence is 11 residues long. CDR1 and CDR2 from the germline V gene are MNHNY and SVGAGI (reference sequence). V lost 7 bases and J 5 bases, leaving 8 bases between the germline ends. DNA of the CDR3: TGTGCCAGCATCAGGGGTACTGAAGCTTTCTTT. Its translation is CASIRGTEAFF.

The V call is TRBV27, the J call TRBJ2-1; TRBD2 matches at 10 bases. V lost 2 bases and J lost 8; bases outside the gene matches: 15. This CDR3 is 18 amino acids long. Looked up from germline, CDR1 is MNHEY and CDR2 is SMNVEV (reference sequence). In DNA form, the CDR3 reads TGTGCCAGCAGTTTAAGGGGTCCGGGGCAGCGGGAGGGCCATGAGCAGTTCTTC. It encodes CASSLRGPGQREGHEQFF.

The genes are TRBV10-2 and TRBJ2-3; tentatively, D is TRBD2 (6 bases). This CDR3 is 13 amino acids long. V gave up 4 bases and J gave up 5 bases, with 10 bases separating them. Germline assignment: CDR1 WSHSY and CDR2 SAAADI. Here the CDR3 DNA reads TGCGCCAGCAGTGCACCGGGACTAGATACGCAGTATTTT. This sequence encodes CASSAPGLDTQYF.

The V gene is TRBV11-2, the J gene TRBJ2-7; D remains unclear. Germline lookup yields CDR1 SGHAT and CDR2 FQNNGV. The CDR3 contains 12 residues. V was pared by 1 base and J by 6 bases, with 7 bases between. Here the CDR3 reads CASSLGRIEQYF. Written as DNA, the CDR3 is TGTGCCAGCAGCTTAGGCCGGATCGAGCAGTACTTC.

J is TRBJ1-2 and V is TRBV28; D gene unclear. The CDR3 extends over 12 amino acids. Germline CDR1 reads MDHEN; CDR2 reads SYDVKM. V lost 7 bases and J lost 4, with 10 bases in between. The CDR3 is CASTEGVYGYTF. In DNA form, the CDR3 reads TGTGCCAGCACGGAGGGAGTCTATGGCTACACCTTC.

V gene TRBV10-2 combines with J gene TRBJ1-5; D not resolved. V dropped 3 bases and J dropped 7 bases, with 4 bases sitting between them. CDR1 WSHSY and CDR2 SAAADI come from the germline V gene. This CDR3 has 11 amino acids. The CDR3 DNA is TGCGCCAGCAGTGACGGGCAGCCCCAGCATTTT. It translates to CASSDGQPQHF.

CDR3 in amino acids: CASSRDRVHGYTF. CDR3 in DNA: TGTGCCAGCAGTCGTGACAGGGTTCATGGCTACACCTTC. The V call is TRBV6-5, the J call TRBJ1-2; 7 positions match TRBD1. V was clipped by 5 bases and J by 6 bases; unmatched bases: 6. The germline V gene encodes CDR1 MNHEY and CDR2 SVGAGI. CDR3 length equals 13 residues.

The chain has TRBV6-5 and TRBJ2-3; D uncertain. The CDR3 is 15 residues long. Germline V CDR1 and CDR2: MNHEY, SVGAGI. Deletions cut 4 bases from V and 0 bases from J, with 11 bases between. Here the CDR3 reads CASSSGRISTDTQYF. In DNA form, the CDR3 reads TGTGCCAGCAGTTCCGGACGGATTAGCACAGATACGCAGTATTTT.

The gene calls are TRBV7-3 and TRBJ2-2, with D possibly TRBD2 on 5 matching bases. The CDR3 is made up of 12 amino acids. Germline CDR1 reads SGHTA; CDR2 reads FQGTGA. V lost 5 bases, J lost 4 bases, and 5 bases lay in between. CDR3 in DNA: TGTGCCAGCAGCACTAGCACCGGGGAGCTGTTTTTT. Its protein is CASSTSTGELFF. The full variable domain, completed using reference TRBV7-3 and TRBJ2-2, is GAGVSQTPSNKVTEKGKYVELRCDPISGHTALYWYRQSLGQGPEFLIYFQGTGAADDSGLPNDRFFAVRPEGSVSTLKIQRTERGDSAVYLCASSTSTGELFFGEGSRLTVL.

V and J are TRBV10-3 and TRBJ2-7; 11 bases fit TRBD2. The CDR3 contains 15 residues. The germline V gene has CDR1 ENHRY and CDR2 SYGVKD. V lost 7 bases and J lost 2; bases outside the gene matches: 7. Written as DNA, the CDR3 is TGTGCCATCATCCTACGACTAGCGGGACCCTACGAGCAGTACTTC. Translation: CAIILRLAGPYEQYF.

The CDR3 DNA sequence: TGTGCCAGCAGCTTCGGGAGAACTGTTGGAGATACGCAGTATTTT. Encoded protein: CASSFGRTVGDTQYF. V usage is TRBV7-9 and J usage is TRBJ2-3, with TRBD2 as a possible D gene (6 bases). CDR3 length: 15 residues. Germline values: CDR1 SEHNR, CDR2 FQNEAQ (reference sequence). V lost 3 bases and J 5 bases, leaving 15 bases between the germline ends.

The rearrangement joins TRBV6-5 to TRBJ2-5; no clear D. This CDR3 comprises 11 residues. Trimming stripped 2 bases from V and 5 bases from J, with 3 bases between. CDR1 is MNHEY and CDR2 is SVGAGI in the germline V gene. The CDR3: CASSYEETQYF. The CDR3 DNA follows: TGTGCCAGCAGTTACGAGGAGACCCAGTACTTC.

The chain recombines TRBV30 with TRBJ2-7; 9 positions agree with TRBD1. V lost 0 bases to trimming and J lost 2 bases; unmatched junction nucleotides: 11. Germline assignment: CDR1 GTSNPN and CDR2 SVGIG (reference sequence). CDR3 size: 17 residues. The CDR3 spells CAWSVSHGQGPPYEQYF. CDR3 in DNA: TGTGCCTGGAGTGTATCCCACGGACAGGGGCCCCCCTACGAGCAGTACTTC. The complete variable domain, with remaining parts taken from reference TRBV30 and TRBJ2-7, reads SQTIHQWPATLVQPVGSPLSLECTVEGTSNPNLYWYRQAAGRGLQLLFYSVGIGQISSEVPQNLSASRPQDRQFILSSKKLLLSDSGFYLCAWSVSHGQGPPYEQYFGPGTRLTVT.

This clone appeared a single time. The rearrangement uses TRBV10-2 and TRBJ1-5; D remains ambiguous. Trimming stripped 7 bases from V and 6 bases from J, with 16 bases between. The germline CDR1 and CDR2 sequences are WSHSY and SAAADI. This CDR3 has 14 amino acids. The CDR3 sequence is CASMETARVQPQHF. The CDR3 nucleotides are TGCGCCAGCATGGAAACCGCCCGAGTTCAGCCCCAGCATTTT.

The chain is built from TRBV5-4 and TRBJ2-5; 11 bases match TRBD1. From germline, CDR1 is SGHNT and CDR2 YYREEE (reference sequence). The CDR3 contains 15 residues. The V segment lost 4 bases and the J segment 5 bases; nucleotides outside the gene matches: 7. The CDR3 here is CASSPGQGVGETQYF. The CDR3, as DNA: TGTGCCAGCAGCCCGGGACAGGGGGTCGGGGAGACCCAGTACTTC.

The rearrangement joins TRBV28 to TRBJ2-7, with D possibly being TRBD2 (5 bases). With 3 bases removed from V and 2 bases from J, the gap between germline ends came to 14 bases. Germline V CDR1 and CDR2: MDHEN, SYDVKM. The CDR3 length is 15 residues. CDR3 coding DNA: TGTGCCAGCAGTTTTTCCGGGGAAGGGCCCTACGAGCAGTACTTC. Protein sequence: CASSFSGEGPYEQYF.

This chain links TRBV6-5 with TRBJ1-2; D is ambiguous. V was pared by 2 bases and J by 5 bases, with 6 bases between. The germline CDR1 and CDR2 sequences are MNHEY and SVGAGI. There are 12 residues in the CDR3. CDR3 loop: CASSYRGYGYTF. The CDR3 DNA reads as TGTGCCAGCAGTTACCGGGGATATGGCTACACCTTC.

The V gene is TRBV6-6, the J gene TRBJ2-5; D might be TRBD2 (6 bases). Germline V lookup: CDR1 MNHNY, CDR2 SVGAGI (reference sequence). The ends were cut back, 11 bases at V and 5 bases at J, with 21 bases in the middle. This CDR3 has 14 residues. Here the CDR3 DNA reads TGTGCCGGTTGGAGGGGATCCTGGGGGGAGACCCAGTACTTC. Protein: CAGWRGSWGETQYF.

The chain employs TRBV10-3 and TRBJ2-3, with D perhaps matching TRBD2 (6 bases). The germline V gene encodes CDR1 ENHRY and CDR2 SYGVKD. V was cut by 5 bases and J by 4 bases, with 10 bases left in between. The CDR3 has 13 amino acids. The CDR3: CAISPGEPDTQYF. The CDR3, as DNA: TGTGCCATCAGTCCGGGGGAGCCAGATACGCAGTATTTT.

The chain employs TRBV29-1 and TRBJ1-2, with a possible D match to TRBD1 (6 bases). Trimming took off 3 bases at V and 3 bases at J, with 14 bases between the two ends. CDR1 is SQVTM and CDR2 is ANQGSEA in the germline V gene. The CDR3 covers 14 residues. The CDR3 nucleotides are TGCAGCGTTGAGGCCCCGGACAGCCACTATGGCTACACCTTC. This gives the protein CSVEAPDSHYGYTF.

The chain recombines TRBV14 with TRBJ1-2; 7 bases align to TRBD1. Trimming removed 4 bases from V and 5 bases from J; junction bases left unmatched: 7. Germline CDR1 and CDR2: SGHDN and FVKESK. The CDR3 extends over 14 amino acids. CDR3 protein: CASSLNTGVYGYTF. The CDR3 DNA reads TGTGCCAGCAGCCTGAACACAGGGGTTTATGGCTACACCTTC.

CDR3 residues: CASSFVTGDEQYF. The CDR3 nucleotides are TGTGCCAGCAGTTTTGTCACCGGGGACGAGCAGTACTTC. The gene calls are TRBV27 and TRBJ2-7; TRBD2 is a possible D gene (5 bases). The germline CDR1 and CDR2 sequences are MNHEY and SMNVEV (reference sequence). This CDR3 is built from 13 residues. V lost 3 bases and J lost 5, with 11 bases in between.

The rearrangement uses TRBV7-2 and TRBJ2-1, with TRBD2 identical over 7 bases. Per germline, CDR1 SGHTA and CDR2 FQGNSA. The CDR3 has 14 amino acids. V lost 4 bases to trimming and J lost 7 bases; unmatched junction nucleotides: 7. The CDR3 sequence is CASSSRDYVNEQFF. The CDR3, as DNA: TGTGCCAGCAGCTCCCGGGACTATGTTAATGAGCAGTTCTTC. Looking up the rest from reference TRBV7-2 and TRBJ2-1 gives the full variable domain: GAGVSQSPSNKVTEKGKDVELRCDPISGHTALYWYRQSLGQGLEFLIYFQGNSAPDKSGLPSDRFSAERTGGSVSTLTIQRTQQEDSAVYLCASSSRDYVNEQFFGPGTRLTVL.